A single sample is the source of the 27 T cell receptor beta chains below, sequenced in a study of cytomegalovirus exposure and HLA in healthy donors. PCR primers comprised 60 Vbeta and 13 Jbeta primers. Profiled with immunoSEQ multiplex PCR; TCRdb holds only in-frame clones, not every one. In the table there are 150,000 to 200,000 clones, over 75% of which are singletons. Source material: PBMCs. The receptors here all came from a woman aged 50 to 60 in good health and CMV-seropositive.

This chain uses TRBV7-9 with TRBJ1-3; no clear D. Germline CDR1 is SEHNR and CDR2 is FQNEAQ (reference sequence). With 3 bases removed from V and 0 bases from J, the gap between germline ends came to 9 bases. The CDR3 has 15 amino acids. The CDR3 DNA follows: TGTGCCAGCAGCTTCGACATCCTCTCTGGAAACACCATATATTTT. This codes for CASSFDILSGNTIYF.

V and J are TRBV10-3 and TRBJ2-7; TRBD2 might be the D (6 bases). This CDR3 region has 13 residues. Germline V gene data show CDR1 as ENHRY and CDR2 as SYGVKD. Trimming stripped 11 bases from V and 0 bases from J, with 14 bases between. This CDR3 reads CASLGGDSYEQYF. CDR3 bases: TGTGCCTCCCTGGGCGGGGACTCCTACGAGCAGTACTTC.

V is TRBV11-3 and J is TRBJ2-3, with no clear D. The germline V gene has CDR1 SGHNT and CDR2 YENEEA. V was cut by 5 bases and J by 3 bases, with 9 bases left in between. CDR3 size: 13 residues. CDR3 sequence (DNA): TGTGCCAGCAGCCTCACTAAAACAGATACGCAGTATTTT. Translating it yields CASSLTKTDTQYF.

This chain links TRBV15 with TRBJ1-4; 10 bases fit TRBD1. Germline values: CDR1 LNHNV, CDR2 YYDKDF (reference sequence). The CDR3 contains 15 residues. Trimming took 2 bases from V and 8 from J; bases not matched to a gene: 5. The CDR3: CATSRSDRGREKLFF. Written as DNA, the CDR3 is TGTGCCACCAGCAGATCAGACAGGGGGCGGGAAAAACTGTTTTTT.

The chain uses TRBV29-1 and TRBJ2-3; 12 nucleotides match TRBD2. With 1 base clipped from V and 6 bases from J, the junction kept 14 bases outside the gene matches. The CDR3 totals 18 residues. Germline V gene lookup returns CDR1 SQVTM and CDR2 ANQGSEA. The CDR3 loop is CSVEGLAGGLGYSDTQYF. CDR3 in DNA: TGCAGCGTTGAAGGGCTAGCGGGAGGGCTGGGTTACTCGGATACGCAGTATTTT.

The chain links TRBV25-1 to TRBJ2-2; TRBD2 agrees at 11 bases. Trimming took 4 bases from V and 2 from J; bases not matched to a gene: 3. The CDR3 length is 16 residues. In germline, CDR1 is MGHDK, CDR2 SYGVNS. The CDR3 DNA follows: TGTGCCAGCAGTGCGGGACTAGCGGTCAACACCGGGGAGCTGTTTTTT. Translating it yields CASSAGLAVNTGELFF.

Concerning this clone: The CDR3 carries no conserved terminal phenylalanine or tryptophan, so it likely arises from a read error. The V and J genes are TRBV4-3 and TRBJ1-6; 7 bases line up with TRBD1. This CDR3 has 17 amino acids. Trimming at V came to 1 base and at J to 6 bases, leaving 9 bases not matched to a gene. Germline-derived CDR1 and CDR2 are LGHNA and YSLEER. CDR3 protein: CASSQGSRGRTNSPLHV. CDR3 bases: TGCGCCAGCAGCCAAGGGAGTAGGGGGCGTACTAATTCACCCCTCCACGTT.

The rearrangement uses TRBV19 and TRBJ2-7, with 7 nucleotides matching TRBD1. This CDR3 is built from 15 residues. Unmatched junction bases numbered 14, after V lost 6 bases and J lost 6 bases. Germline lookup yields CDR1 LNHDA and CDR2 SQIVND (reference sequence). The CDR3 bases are TGTGCCAGTAGGGCTAAGGGACAGCGAAGTTTCGAGCAGTACTTC. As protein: CASRAKGQRSFEQYF.

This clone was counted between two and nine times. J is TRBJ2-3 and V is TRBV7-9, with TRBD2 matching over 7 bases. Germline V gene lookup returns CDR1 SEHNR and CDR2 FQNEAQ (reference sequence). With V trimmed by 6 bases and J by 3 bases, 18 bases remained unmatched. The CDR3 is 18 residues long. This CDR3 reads CASRTPGAGAMVTDTQYF. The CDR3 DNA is TGTGCCAGCAGGACGCCTGGTGCGGGAGCTATGGTGACAGATACGCAGTATTTT.

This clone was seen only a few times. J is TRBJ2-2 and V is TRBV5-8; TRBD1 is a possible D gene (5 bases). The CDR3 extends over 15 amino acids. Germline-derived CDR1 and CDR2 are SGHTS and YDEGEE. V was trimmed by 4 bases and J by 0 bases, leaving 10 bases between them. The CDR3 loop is CASSPDIANTGELFF. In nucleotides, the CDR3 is TGTGCCAGCAGCCCGGACATTGCGAACACCGGGGAGCTGTTTTTT.

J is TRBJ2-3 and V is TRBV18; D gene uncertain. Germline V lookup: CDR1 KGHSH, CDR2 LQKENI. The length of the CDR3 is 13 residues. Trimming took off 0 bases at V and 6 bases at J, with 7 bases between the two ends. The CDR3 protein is CASSPPVTDTQYF. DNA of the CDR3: TGTGCCAGCTCACCACCCGTTACTGATACGCAGTATTTT.

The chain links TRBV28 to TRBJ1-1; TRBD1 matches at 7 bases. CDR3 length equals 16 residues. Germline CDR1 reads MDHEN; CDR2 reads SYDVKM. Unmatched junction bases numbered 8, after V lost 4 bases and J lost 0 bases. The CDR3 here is CASSSRDRPMNTEAFF. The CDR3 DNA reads TGTGCCAGCAGTTCCCGGGACAGACCTATGAACACTGAAGCTTTCTTT.

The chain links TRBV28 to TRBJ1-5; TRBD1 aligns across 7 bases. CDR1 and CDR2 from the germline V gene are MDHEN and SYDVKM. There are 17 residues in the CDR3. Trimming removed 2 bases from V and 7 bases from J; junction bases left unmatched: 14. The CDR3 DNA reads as TGTGCCAGCAGTTTACCCCCCGAGACAGGGTTAACGCAGCCCCAGCATTTT. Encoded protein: CASSLPPETGLTQPQHF.

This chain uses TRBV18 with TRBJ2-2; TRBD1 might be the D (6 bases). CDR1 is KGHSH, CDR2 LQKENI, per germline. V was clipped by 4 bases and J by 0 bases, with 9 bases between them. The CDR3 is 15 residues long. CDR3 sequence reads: CASSLGTPNTGELFF. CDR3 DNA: TGTGCCAGCTCACTCGGGACACCGAACACCGGGGAGCTGTTTTTT.

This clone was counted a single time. The CDR3 DNA follows: TGTGCCAGCAGTGACAGGGGCCAGGATACGCAGTATTTT. As protein: CASSDRGQDTQYF. This chain connects TRBV2 to TRBJ2-3; possibly TRBD1 for D (6 bases). The V end lost 3 bases, the J end lost 6 bases, and 10 bases lay between the germline ends. The germline V gene has CDR1 SNHLY and CDR2 FYNNEI. The CDR3 spans 13 residues.

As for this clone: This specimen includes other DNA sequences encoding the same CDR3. In DNA, the CDR3 is TGTGCCTGGAGTACAGGGGGCAGTGGAAACACCATATATTTT. Residues: CAWSTGGSGNTIYF. V usage is TRBV30 and J usage is TRBJ1-3, with 9 bases lining up with TRBD1. The CDR3 covers 14 residues. The ends lost 2 bases at V and 3 bases at J; junction bases unmatched: 2. Looked up from germline, CDR1 is GTSNPN and CDR2 is SVGIG (reference sequence).

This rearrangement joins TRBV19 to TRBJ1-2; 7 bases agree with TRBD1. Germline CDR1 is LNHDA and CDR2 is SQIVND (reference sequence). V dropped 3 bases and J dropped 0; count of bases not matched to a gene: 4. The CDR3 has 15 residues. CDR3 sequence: CASSIGQGANYGYTF. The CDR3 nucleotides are TGTGCCAGTAGTATTGGTCAGGGGGCTAACTATGGCTACACCTTC.

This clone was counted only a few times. Here the CDR3 reads CASSLSRVMSSYEQYF. The CDR3 region has the DNA TGTGCCAGCAGTTTATCGAGGGTTATGAGCTCCTACGAGCAGTACTTC. V and J are TRBV27 and TRBJ2-7; D is perhaps TRBD2 (5 bases). V was trimmed by 0 bases and J by 0 bases, leaving 12 bases between them. The CDR3 sequence is 16 residues long. Germline-derived CDR1 and CDR2 are MNHEY and SMNVEV (reference sequence).

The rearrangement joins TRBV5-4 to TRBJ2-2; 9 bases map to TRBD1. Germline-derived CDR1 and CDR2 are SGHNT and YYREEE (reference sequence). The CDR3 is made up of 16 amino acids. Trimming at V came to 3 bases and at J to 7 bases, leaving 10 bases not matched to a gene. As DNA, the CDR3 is TGTGCCAGCAGCTCGAATGCCGGGACAGGGTACGGGGAGCTGTTTTTT. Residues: CASSSNAGTGYGELFF.

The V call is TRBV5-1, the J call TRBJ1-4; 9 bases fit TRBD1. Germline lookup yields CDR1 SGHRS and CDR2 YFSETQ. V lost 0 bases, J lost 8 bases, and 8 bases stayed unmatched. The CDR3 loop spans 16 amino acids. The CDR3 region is CASSLEGGQGGEKLFF. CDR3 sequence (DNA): TGCGCCAGCAGCTTGGAAGGGGGACAGGGTGGCGAAAAACTGTTTTTT.

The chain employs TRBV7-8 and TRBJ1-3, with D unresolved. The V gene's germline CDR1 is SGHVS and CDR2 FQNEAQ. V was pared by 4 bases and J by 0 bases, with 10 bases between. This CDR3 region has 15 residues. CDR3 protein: CASSSLTYSGNTIYF. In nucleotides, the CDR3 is TGTGCCAGCAGCTCACTTACCTACTCTGGAAACACCATATATTTT. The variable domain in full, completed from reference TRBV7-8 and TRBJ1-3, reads GAGVSQSPRYKVAKRGQDVALRCDPISGHVSLFWYQQALGQGPEFLTYFQNEAQLDKSGLPSDRFFAERPEGSVSTLKIQRTQQEDSAVYLCASSSLTYSGNTIYFGEGSWLTVV.

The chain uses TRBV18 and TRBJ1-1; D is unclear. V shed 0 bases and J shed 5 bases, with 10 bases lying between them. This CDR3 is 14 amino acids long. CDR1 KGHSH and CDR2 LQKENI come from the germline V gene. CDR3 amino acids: CASSPPFRETEAFF. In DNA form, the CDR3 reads TGTGCCAGCTCACCACCGTTCCGGGAGACTGAAGCTTTCTTT.

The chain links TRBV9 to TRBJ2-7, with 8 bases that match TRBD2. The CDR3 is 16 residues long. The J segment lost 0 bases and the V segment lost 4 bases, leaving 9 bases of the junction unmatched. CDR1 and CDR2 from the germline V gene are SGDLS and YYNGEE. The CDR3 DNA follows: TGTGCCAGCAGCCCCGGGGGGGGACTCGTCTCCTACGAGCAGTACTTC. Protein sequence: CASSPGGGLVSYEQYF. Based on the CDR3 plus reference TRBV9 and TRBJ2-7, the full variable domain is DSGVTQTPKHLITATGQRVTLRCSPRSGDLSVYWYQQSLDQGLQFLIQYYNGEERAKGNILERFSAQQFPDLHSELNLSSLELGDSALYFCASSPGGGLVSYEQYFGPGTRLTVT.

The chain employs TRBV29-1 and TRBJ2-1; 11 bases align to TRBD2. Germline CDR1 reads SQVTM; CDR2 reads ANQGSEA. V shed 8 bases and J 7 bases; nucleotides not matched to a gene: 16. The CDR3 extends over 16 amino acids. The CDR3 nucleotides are TGCAGCTCCGGGGATCTACTAGCGGGAGCTCGGAATGAGCAGTTCTTC. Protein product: CSSGDLLAGARNEQFF.

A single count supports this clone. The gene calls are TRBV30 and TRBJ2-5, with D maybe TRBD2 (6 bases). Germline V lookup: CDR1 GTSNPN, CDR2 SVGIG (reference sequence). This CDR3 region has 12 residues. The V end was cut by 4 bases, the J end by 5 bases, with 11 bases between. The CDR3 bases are TGTGCCTGGACGACTAGGGACGAGACCCAGTACTTC. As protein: CAWTTRDETQYF.

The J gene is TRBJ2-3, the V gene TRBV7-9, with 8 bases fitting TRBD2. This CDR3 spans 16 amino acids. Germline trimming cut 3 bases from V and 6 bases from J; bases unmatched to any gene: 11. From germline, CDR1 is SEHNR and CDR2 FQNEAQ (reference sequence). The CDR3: CASSFLGRANFDTQYF. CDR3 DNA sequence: TGTGCCAGCAGCTTTCTCGGGAGGGCCAATTTTGATACGCAGTATTTT. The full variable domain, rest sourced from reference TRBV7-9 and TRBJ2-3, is DTGVSQNPRHKITKRGQNVTFRCDPISEHNRLYWYRQTLGQGPEFLTYFQNEAQLEKSRLLSDRFSAERPKGSFSTLEIQRTEQGDSAMYLCASSFLGRANFDTQYFGPGTRLTVL.

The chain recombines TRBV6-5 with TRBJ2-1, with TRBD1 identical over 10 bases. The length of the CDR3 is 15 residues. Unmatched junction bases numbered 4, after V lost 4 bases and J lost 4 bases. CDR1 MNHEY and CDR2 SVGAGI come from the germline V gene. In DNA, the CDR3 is TGTGCCAGCAGTTTGGGGACAGGGGATTACAATGAGCAGTTCTTC. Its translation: CASSLGTGDYNEQFF.